This TCR beta chain is drawn from a study of cytomegalovirus exposure and HLA in healthy donors. PCR amplification relied on 60 Vbeta primers (plus 13 Jbeta primers). Assay used: immunoSEQ multiplex PCR; TCRdb lists only in-frame clones, some missing. The repertoire consists of around 120,000 clones, with nearly 85% occurring once and the leading ten covering approximately 1.1%. The V and J ends lost 6 bases and 8 bases respectively, with 19 bases between them. Germline V lookup: CDR1 MNHNS, CDR2 SASEGT. The CDR3 extends over 15 amino acids. V is TRBV6-1 and J is TRBJ1-4; TRBD1 is a possible D gene (5 bases). Sequenced input: PBMCs. The sequence derives from a boy younger than 18 in good health and CMV-seronegative. The CDR3 region is CASRAGTRGGEKLFF. CDR3 nucleotides: TGTGCCAGCAGAGCCGGGACGAGGGGAGGCGAAAAACTGTTTTTT.